These 24 T cell receptor beta chains share one sample of origin, sequenced in a study of identical twins. MiXCR, applied by TCRdb to the 5' RACE reads, yields one record per CDR3 protein. The table records approximately 230,000 distinct CDR3 sequences, under 8.5% of them present only once. In addition, the sample was reused for a study of T cells expressing NK-cell markers.

The sample consisted of CD8+ T cells sorted from blood. These receptor sequences come from a woman between 18 and 29 years old in good health.

This clonotype was recorded at least ten times. The genes are TRBV16 and TRBJ1-1, with D possibly being TRBD1 (5 bases). Germline CDR1 is KGHSY and CDR2 is FQNENV. V lost 5 bases, J lost 2 bases, and 12 bases lay in between. The CDR3 length is 14 residues. The CDR3 is CASSSTTANTEAFF. The DNA of the CDR3 is TGTGCCAGCAGCTCCACGACAGCCAACACTGAAGCTTTCTTT. Full variable domain (rest looked up from reference TRBV16 and TRBJ1-1): GEEVAQTPKHLVRGEGQKAKLYCAPIKGHSYVFWYQQVLKNEFKFLISFQNENVFDETGMPKERFSAKCLPNSPCSLEIQATKLEDSAVYFCASSSTTANTEAFFGQGTRLTVV.

The chain has TRBV6-1 and TRBJ2-1, with D possibly TRBD2 on 7 matching bases. The V and J ends lost 2 bases and 3 bases respectively, with 14 bases between them. This CDR3 is built from 16 residues. Germline V gives CDR1 MNHNS, CDR2 SASEGT. The chain's CDR3 is CASSEWVGGRYNEQFF. The CDR3, as DNA: TGTGCCAGCAGTGAATGGGTGGGGGGGCGCTACAATGAGCAGTTCTTC.

In its sample, this clonotype was seen a few times. The V and J genes are TRBV12-3 or TRBV12-4 and TRBJ2-7; the D gene is possibly TRBD2 (7 bases). This CDR3 is 14 amino acids long. Trimming cost V 6 bases and J 5 bases, with 17 bases left between them. The DNA for the CDR3 is TGTGCCAGCAGAGCCCGGGGGGCGGAGGACGAGCAGTACTTC. This gives the protein CASRARGAEDEQYF.

The V call is TRBV7-3, the J call TRBJ1-1, with D possibly matching TRBD1 (5 bases). CDR1 is SGHTA and CDR2 is FQGTGA in the germline V gene. The CDR3 is made up of 13 amino acids. Trimming cost V 6 bases and J 1 base, with 9 bases left between them. The CDR3 loop reads CASRGVGNTEAFF. For the CDR3, the DNA is TGTGCCAGCAGAGGGGTGGGGAACACTGAAGCTTTCTTT.

The J gene is TRBJ2-7, the V gene TRBV7-9, with a tentative D call TRBD1 (6 bases). The CDR3 totals 14 residues. Per the germline V gene, CDR1 is SEHNR and CDR2 is FQNEAQ (reference sequence). Trimming removed 4 bases at V and 3 bases at J, with 13 bases between. The CDR3 region has the DNA TGTGCCAGCAGCTCAACCGGACAGATCTACGAGCAGTACTTC. Its translation: CASSSTGQIYEQYF. Based on the CDR3 plus reference TRBV7-9 and TRBJ2-7, the full variable domain is DTGVSQNPRHKITKRGQNVTFRCDPISEHNRLYWYRQTLGQGPEFLTYFQNEAQLEKSRLLSDRFSAERPKGSFSTLEIQRTEQGDSAMYLCASSSTGQIYEQYFGPGTRLTVT.

This clonotype was picked up a small number of times. This chain links TRBV15 with TRBJ2-2; D possibly corresponds to TRBD2 (5 bases). Trimming cost V 6 bases and J 4 bases, with 15 bases left between them. Germline V gene lookup returns CDR1 LNHNV and CDR2 YYDKDF (reference sequence). This CDR3 is built from 15 residues. CDR3 DNA sequence: TGTGCCACCAGACCGGACTCCGCTGGCACCGGGGAGCTGTTTTTT. This translates into CATRPDSAGTGELFF.

The table lists this clonotype with a few counts. The rearrangement joins TRBV6-1 to TRBJ1-1; 9 nucleotides agree with TRBD1. After removal of 6 bases from V and 5 bases from J, the junction contained 16 bases not matched to a gene. This CDR3 contains 17 residues. Germline loops: CDR1 MNHNS, CDR2 SASEGT. CDR3 loop: CASSLHRGQFNDTEAFF. CDR3 nucleotides: TGTGCCAGCAGCCTCCACAGGGGGCAGTTCAACGATACTGAAGCTTTCTTT.

This clonotype occurred many times. The rearrangement uses TRBV12-3 or TRBV12-4 and TRBJ2-3; 12 nucleotides align to TRBD2. Trimming removed 4 bases from V and 2 bases from J; junction bases left unmatched: 7. This CDR3 comprises 17 residues. DNA of the CDR3: TGTGCCAGCAGTTCCTGGACTAGCGGGGTATTCACAGATACGCAGTATTTT. Protein sequence: CASSSWTSGVFTDTQYF.

This chain connects TRBV4-1 to TRBJ1-1, with 8 bases matching TRBD1. The CDR3 length is 12 residues. J was trimmed by 5 bases and V by 8 bases; bases with no gene match: 4. Germline CDR1 and CDR2: MGHRA and YSYEKL. CDR3 DNA: TGCGCCAGCGTAAACAGGGGGACTGAAGCTTTCTTT. Protein product: CASVNRGTEAFF.

The J gene is TRBJ2-1, the V gene TRBV7-8, with a weak D call TRBD2 (5 bases). Germline values: CDR1 SGHVS, CDR2 FQNEAQ. Trimming took 10 bases from V and 8 from J, leaving 12 bases between them. CDR3 size: 11 residues. The chain's CDR3 is CATQFGDEQFF. CDR3 sequence (DNA): TGTGCCACCCAATTCGGGGATGAGCAGTTCTTC.

Ten or more counts support this clonotype. The CDR3 is CASNLGGDRVTDTQYF. The CDR3, as DNA: TGTGCCAGCAATCTCGGCGGGGACAGGGTAACAGATACGCAGTATTTT. The chain has TRBV12-3 or TRBV12-4 and TRBJ2-3, with 9 nucleotides matching TRBD1. This CDR3 comprises 16 residues. V gave up 7 bases and J gave up 3 bases; unmatched junction bases: 11.

This clonotype was observed a handful of times. The CDR3 is CSVEGPVTGLNTEAFF. The CDR3 bases are TGCAGCGTTGAAGGTCCGGTGACAGGGTTGAACACTGAAGCTTTCTTT. The rearrangement uses TRBV29-1 and TRBJ1-1; 7 bases agree with TRBD1. V lost 1 base to trimming and J lost 0 bases; unmatched junction nucleotides: 8. CDR3 length equals 16 residues. Germline CDR1 is SQVTM and CDR2 is ANQGSEA.

A few counts support this clonotype. This chain connects TRBV7-8 to TRBJ2-4, with D possibly TRBD1 on 6 matching bases. The CDR3 is 12 residues long. Germline V lookup: CDR1 SGHVS, CDR2 FQNEAQ. Trimming took 5 bases from V and 8 from J, leaving 10 bases between them. CDR3 amino acids: CASSPSGDIQYF. In DNA form, the CDR3 reads TGTGCCAGCAGCCCCTCAGGGGACATTCAGTACTTC.

This clonotype was seen repeatedly, ten times or more. V gene TRBV13 combines with J gene TRBJ2-7, with D possibly being TRBD1 (5 bases). The CDR3 spans 14 residues. Trimming cost V 3 bases and J 7 bases, with 16 bases left between them. Germline V CDR1 and CDR2: PRHDT, FYEKMQ (reference sequence). CDR3 in DNA: TGTGCCAGCAGCTTTAATATCAGGGTCTGGGAGCAGTACTTC. The encoded protein is CASSFNIRVWEQYF.

This clonotype was observed a handful of times. V is TRBV20-1 and J is TRBJ2-7; no definite D call. The CDR3 covers 10 residues. Trimming shortened V by 6 bases and J by 6 bases, and 9 bases separated the two germline ends. CDR1 DFQATT and CDR2 SNEGSKA come from the germline V gene (reference sequence). CDR3 sequence reads: CSARHSEQYF. Here the CDR3 DNA reads TGCAGTGCCCGTCATAGCGAGCAGTACTTC.

In its sample, this clonotype was seen many times. The chain uses TRBV10-3 and TRBJ2-1; a possible D gene is TRBD2 (7 bases). Germline CDR1 is ENHRY and CDR2 is SYGVKD. Trimming took 3 bases from V and 7 from J, leaving 19 bases between them. This CDR3 is 16 amino acids long. CDR3: CAISERAGALGNEQFF. The DNA for the CDR3 is TGTGCCATCAGTGAAAGGGCGGGGGCACTCGGGAATGAGCAGTTCTTC.

In its sample, this clonotype was seen a few times. V is TRBV5-6 and J is TRBJ1-1; D gene uncertain. Germline-derived CDR1 and CDR2 are SGHDT and YYEEEE. V was clipped by 3 bases and J by 4 bases, with 1 base between them. CDR3 length: 10 residues. CDR3 nucleotides: TGTGCCAGCAGCTCCACTGAAGCTTTCTTT. Its protein product is CASSSTEAFF.

This clonotype was counted at least ten times. This sequence joins TRBV5-1 and TRBJ2-3; 7 nucleotides agree with TRBD2. CDR1 and CDR2 from the germline V gene are SGHRS and YFSETQ. CDR3 length: 16 residues. V lost 4 bases and J lost 6; bases outside the gene matches: 14. CDR3 sequence (DNA): TGCGCCAGCAGCCAGCATGAGCGGGCGGGGGAGGATACGCAGTATTTT. This encodes CASSQHERAGEDTQYF.

This clonotype was counted at least ten times. V is TRBV12-3 or TRBV12-4 and J is TRBJ1-1; no clear D. CDR3 size: 12 residues. The V end lost 6 bases, the J end lost 9 bases, and 14 bases lay between the germline ends. CDR3 region: CASRGPNRKAFF. In DNA form, the CDR3 reads TGTGCCAGCAGGGGCCCAAATCGCAAAGCTTTCTTT.

A few counts support this clonotype. The V and J genes are TRBV7-9 and TRBJ2-7, with D perhaps TRBD2 (6 bases). V was cut by 3 bases and J by 3 bases, with 21 bases left in between. This CDR3 contains 17 residues. Germline V gives CDR1 SEHNR, CDR2 FQNEAQ (reference sequence). The CDR3 here is CASSFSAVGTLDYEQYF. CDR3 bases: TGTGCCAGCAGCTTTAGTGCGGTTGGGACTCTTGACTACGAGCAGTACTTC.

This clonotype was counted ten times or more. The rearrangement joins TRBV6-2 or TRBV6-3 to TRBJ2-7; TRBD2 aligns across 7 bases. The CDR3 is made up of 11 amino acids. CDR1 is MNHEY and CDR2 is SVGEGT in the germline V gene. V was clipped by 6 bases and J by 13 bases; unmatched bases: 9. As DNA, the CDR3 is TGTGCCAGCAGCTATCTAGCGGAGGTATACTTC. This gives the protein CASSYLAEVYF.

This clonotype has more than one count but fewer than ten. CDR3 protein: CSARFSAGTAGEQYF. The DNA for the CDR3 is TGCAGTGCTAGATTCTCGGCCGGGACGGCGGGCGAGCAGTACTTC. This rearrangement joins TRBV20-1 to TRBJ2-7; D assignment may be TRBD1 or TRBD2 (5 bases each). This CDR3 comprises 15 residues. Germline-derived CDR1 and CDR2 are DFQATT and SNEGSKA (reference sequence). V gave up 2 bases and J gave up 6 bases, with 20 bases separating them.

This clonotype was recorded many times. The V call is TRBV12-3 or TRBV12-4, the J call TRBJ2-7; D is ambiguous. This CDR3 is built from 11 residues. V lost 8 bases to trimming and J lost 3 bases, with 8 bases between them. In DNA form, the CDR3 reads TGTGCCAGCGGTTACGGCTACGAGCAGTACTTC. Translation: CASGYGYEQYF.

This clonotype showed up many times. This sequence joins TRBV20-1 and TRBJ2-3; 11 nucleotides line up with TRBD1. This CDR3 has 15 amino acids. The germline gives CDR1 DFQATT, CDR2 SNEGSKA (reference sequence). The trim removed 3 bases at V and 2 bases at J, leaving 4 bases unmatched. The CDR3 region has the DNA TGCAGTGCTAGTCGGACAGGGGGCTACACAGATACGCAGTATTTT. It codes for CSASRTGGYTDTQYF.